The 16 T cell receptor beta chains listed next were all sequenced from one sample in a study of early T cells in non-severe SARS-CoV-2 infection. TCRdb passed the 5' RACE reads through MiXCR, listing each CDR3 protein once. Among roughly 100,000 distinct CDR3 sequences listed, approximately 14% were seen once. The sample comprised whole blood. Receptors originate from an adult who was a healthcare worker with PCR-confirmed SARS-CoV-2 infection or an uninfected control (not recorded which).

The V gene is TRBV7-9, the J gene TRBJ2-1, with D perhaps TRBD2 (5 bases). Germline CDR1 and CDR2: SEHNR and FQNEAQ (reference sequence). The CDR3 covers 16 residues. V lost 2 bases and J 0 bases, leaving 11 bases between the germline ends. CDR3 in amino acids: CASSLYGVSSYNEQFF. For the CDR3, the DNA is TGTGCCAGCAGCTTATACGGGGTCAGCTCCTACAATGAGCAGTTCTTC.

This clonotype came up many times. The chain is built from TRBV4-1 and TRBJ2-1; D gene unclear. The CDR3 totals 14 residues. Trimming removed 0 bases from V and 3 bases from J, with 6 bases in between. The germline gives CDR1 MGHRA, CDR2 YSYEKL. CDR3 bases: TGCGCCAGCAGCCAAGATAGAGACTACAATGAGCAGTTCTTC. It codes for CASSQDRDYNEQFF.

This clonotype was detected ten times or more. V usage is TRBV20-1 and J usage is TRBJ2-7, with D perhaps TRBD2 (6 bases). The CDR3 is made up of 13 amino acids. Germline CDR1 reads DFQATT; CDR2 reads SNEGSKA (reference sequence). Trimming shortened V by 3 bases and J by 4 bases, and 13 bases separated the two germline ends. Here the CDR3 DNA reads TGCAGTGCTAGGGGGGGAAAGGAGTACGAGCAGTACTTC. Translated, it gives CSARGGKEYEQYF.

A few counts support this clonotype. This sequence joins TRBV18 and TRBJ2-7; D ambiguous. Trimming left V 6 bases short and J 3 bases short, with 15 bases between. The length of the CDR3 is 14 residues. Germline loops: CDR1 KGHSH, CDR2 LQKENI. CDR3 sequence (DNA): TGTGCCAGCTCCCCAGGCCAGCCCGACTACGAGCAGTACTTC. Residues: CASSPGQPDYEQYF.

The rearrangement joins TRBV5-4 to TRBJ1-1; TRBD1 matches at 10 bases. Germline CDR1 SGHNT, CDR2 YYREEE (reference sequence). The trim removed 8 bases at V and 4 bases at J, leaving 8 bases unmatched. The CDR3 contains 14 residues. CDR3: CASFRDRGGTEAFF. The DNA of the CDR3 is TGTGCCAGTTTCCGGGACAGGGGTGGCACTGAAGCTTTCTTT.

The table lists this clonotype with many counts. The V call is TRBV12-3 or TRBV12-4, the J call TRBJ2-7, with 7 bases that match TRBD1. Unmatched junction bases numbered 3, after V lost 5 bases and J lost 2 bases. The CDR3 contains 13 residues. The CDR3 bases are TGTGCCAGCAGTCCCGGGACAGCCTACGAGCAGTACTTC. This encodes CASSPGTAYEQYF.

This clonotype occurred once. The V call is TRBV6-2 or TRBV6-3, the J call TRBJ2-3; 10 nucleotides line up with TRBD2. Germline CDR1 and CDR2: MNHEY and SVGEGT. The junction had 7 bases not matched to a gene; V was cut back by 4 bases and J by 3 bases. There are 16 residues in the CDR3. The CDR3 spells CASSSLSGRPTDTQYF. The CDR3 DNA follows: TGTGCCAGCAGTTCGCTTAGCGGGAGGCCTACAGATACGCAGTATTTT.

This clonotype was picked up a small number of times. The gene calls are TRBV20-1 and TRBJ2-2, with a weak D call TRBD2 (6 bases). This CDR3 has 14 amino acids. Germline V gene data show CDR1 as DFQATT and CDR2 as SNEGSKA (reference sequence). Trimming left V 3 bases short and J 1 base short, with 9 bases between. The CDR3 here is CSASRLVNTGELFF. CDR3 DNA: TGCAGTGCTAGCCGACTAGTGAACACCGGGGAGCTGTTTTTT.

This clonotype is labeled as medium-sized (0.01 to 0.1%). The chain uses TRBV6-2 or TRBV6-3 and TRBJ2-7, with a possible D match to TRBD2 (5 bases). The CDR3 consists of 12 residues. Trimming shortened V by 8 bases and J by 6 bases, and 14 bases separated the two germline ends. From germline, CDR1 is MNHEY and CDR2 SVGEGT. For the CDR3, the DNA is TGTGCCAGCGGAGGACCGTGGCGCGAGCAGTACTTC. Translated, it gives CASGGPWREQYF.

V usage is TRBV6-6 and J usage is TRBJ1-6; D remains unclear. The V and J ends lost 2 bases and 4 bases respectively, with 9 bases between them. Looked up from germline, CDR1 is MNHNY and CDR2 is SVGAGI (reference sequence). The CDR3 contains 15 residues. The CDR3 nucleotides read TGTGCCAGCAGTTACGTCCAGGAGTATAATTCACCCCTCCACTTT. Translating it yields CASSYVQEYNSPLHF.

A note on this clonotype: A read error may explain this, as a much larger clone is one base away. The chain links TRBV12-3 or TRBV12-4 to TRBJ1-1; no reliable D call. V dropped 5 bases and J dropped 0 bases, with 10 bases sitting between them. This CDR3 spans 14 amino acids. The CDR3 reads CASSMRPMNTEAFF. CDR3 DNA sequence: TGTGCCAGCAGTATGAGACCTATGAACACTGAAGCTTTCTTT.

This clonotype was seen repeatedly, ten times or more. The genes are TRBV3-1 and TRBJ2-1, with D perhaps TRBD2 (6 bases). This CDR3 region has 16 residues. V dropped 5 bases and J dropped 0 bases, with 14 bases sitting between them. Germline CDR1 LGHDT, CDR2 YNNKEL (reference sequence). CDR3 sequence (DNA): TGTGCCAGCAGCTCAGCGGGTTCCAGCTCCTACAATGAGCAGTTCTTC. As protein: CASSSAGSSSYNEQFF.

The V call is TRBV29-1, the J call TRBJ2-1, with 7 bases that match TRBD2. V was pared by 6 bases and J by 7 bases, with 9 bases of the junction left unmatched. CDR3 length equals 13 residues. The germline V gene encodes CDR1 SQVTM and CDR2 ANQGSEA. The CDR3, as DNA: TGCAGCGTCCAGCGGGGTTTTGGAAATGAGCAGTTCTTC. Translation: CSVQRGFGNEQFF.

Many counts were recorded for this clonotype. The chain uses TRBV5-6 and TRBJ2-4; the D is unclear. V dropped 0 bases and J dropped 1 base, with 8 bases sitting between them. This CDR3 has 15 residues. Germline CDR1 reads SGHDT; CDR2 reads YYEEEE. Here the CDR3 reads CASSLGIQAKNIQYF. Here the CDR3 DNA reads TGTGCCAGCAGCTTGGGGATCCAGGCCAAAAACATTCAGTACTTC.

A word on this clonotype: A clone one base away is much larger, so this may be a read error. The gene calls are TRBV7-2 and TRBJ2-6; D is possibly TRBD1 (5 bases). The CDR3 loop spans 18 amino acids. Germline CDR1 is SGHTA and CDR2 is FQGNSA. The CDR3 bases are TGTGCCAGCAGCTTATCCCCTCCGACAGTCTCTGGGACCAACGTCCTGACTTTC. Translating it yields CASSLSPPTVSGTNVLTF. Variable domain in full (rest from reference TRBV7-2 and TRBJ2-6): GAGVSQSPSNKVTEKGKDVELRCDPISGHTALYWYRQSLGQGLEFLIYFQGNSAPDKSGLPSDRFSAERTGGSVSTLTIQRTQQEDSAVYLCASSLSPPTVSGTNVLTFGAGSRLTVL.

Ten or more counts support this clonotype. The gene calls are TRBV5-1 and TRBJ2-5; D may match TRBD1 or TRBD2 (5 bases each). Trimming shortened V by 10 bases and J by 4 bases, and 14 bases separated the two germline ends. Germline V gene lookup returns CDR1 SGHRS and CDR2 YFSETQ. The CDR3 loop spans 12 amino acids. The DNA for the CDR3 is TGCGCCCGTGGCTCGGGGCCAGAGACCCAGTACTTC. Translated, it gives CARGSGPETQYF.